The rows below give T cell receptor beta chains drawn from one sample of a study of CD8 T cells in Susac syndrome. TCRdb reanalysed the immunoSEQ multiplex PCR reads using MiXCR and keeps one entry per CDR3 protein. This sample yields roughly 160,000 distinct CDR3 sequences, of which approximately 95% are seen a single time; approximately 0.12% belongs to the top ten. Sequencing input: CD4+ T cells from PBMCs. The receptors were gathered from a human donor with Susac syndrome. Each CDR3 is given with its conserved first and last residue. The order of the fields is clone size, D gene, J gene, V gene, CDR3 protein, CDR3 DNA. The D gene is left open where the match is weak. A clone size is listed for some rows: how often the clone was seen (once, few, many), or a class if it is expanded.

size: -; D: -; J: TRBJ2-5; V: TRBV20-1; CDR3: CSVGSGAQYF; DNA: TGCAGTGTAGGGTCCGGGGCCCAGTACTTC
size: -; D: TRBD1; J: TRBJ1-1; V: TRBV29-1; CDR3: CSVDPSGQGERNTEAFF; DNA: TGCAGCGTTGATCCGTCGGGACAGGGGGAAAGGAACACTGAAGCTTTCTTT
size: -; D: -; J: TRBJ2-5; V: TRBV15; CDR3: CATRVGSSQETQYF; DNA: TGTGCCACCAGAGTTGGGTCGAGCCAAGAGACCCAGTACTTC
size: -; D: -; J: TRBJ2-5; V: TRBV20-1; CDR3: CSARIGREETQYF; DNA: TGCAGTGCTAGGATTGGTCGGGAAGAGACCCAGTACTTC
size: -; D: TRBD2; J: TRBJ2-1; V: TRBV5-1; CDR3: CASSLFPAGGPVSYNEQFF; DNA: TGCGCCAGCAGCTTGTTTCCAGCGGGAGGGCCGGTATCCTACAATGAGCAGTTCTTC
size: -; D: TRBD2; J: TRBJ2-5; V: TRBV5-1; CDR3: CASSGRGWETQYF; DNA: TGCGCCAGCTCAGGGAGGGGCTGGGAGACCCAGTACTTC
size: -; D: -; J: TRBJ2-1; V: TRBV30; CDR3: CAWSVGGMAYNEQFF; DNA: TGTGCCTGGAGTGTAGGCGGGATGGCCTACAATGAGCAGTTCTTC
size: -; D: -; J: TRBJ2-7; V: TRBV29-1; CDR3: CSAPSPRGPPYEQYF; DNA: TGCAGCGCTCCCTCCCCCCGCGGCCCTCCCTACGAGCAGTACTTC
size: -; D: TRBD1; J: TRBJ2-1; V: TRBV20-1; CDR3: CSAPGQVYNEQFF; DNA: TGCAGTGCGCCGGGACAGGTGTACAATGAGCAGTTCTTC
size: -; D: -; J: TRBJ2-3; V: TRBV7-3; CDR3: CASSFQGATDTQYF; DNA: TGTGCCAGCAGCTTTCAGGGAGCCACAGATACGCAGTATTTT
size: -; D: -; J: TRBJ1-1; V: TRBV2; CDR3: CASRVNTEAFF; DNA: TGTGCCAGCCGGGTGAACACTGAAGCTTTCTTT
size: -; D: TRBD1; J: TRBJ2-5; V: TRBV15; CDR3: CATSTGQGWQETQYF; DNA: TGTGCCACCAGCACAGGACAGGGCTGGCAAGAGACCCAGTACTTC
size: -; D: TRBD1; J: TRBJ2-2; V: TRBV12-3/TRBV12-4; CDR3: CASPGQGANTGELFF; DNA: TGTGCCAGCCCGGGACAGGGGGCCAACACCGGGGAGCTGTTTTTT
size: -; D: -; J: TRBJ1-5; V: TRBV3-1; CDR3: CASSQGAGNQPQHF; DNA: TGTGCCAGCAGCCAGGGGGCGGGAAATCAGCCCCAGCATTTT
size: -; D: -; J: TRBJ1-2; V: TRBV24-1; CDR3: CATSESGTADGYTF; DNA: TGTGCCACCAGTGAGTCCGGGACGGCCGATGGCTACACCTTC
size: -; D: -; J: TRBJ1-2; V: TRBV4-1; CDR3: CASSQAIFRQDSLYGYTF; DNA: TGCGCCAGCAGCCAGGCAATATTCAGACAGGACTCTCTCTATGGCTACACCTTC
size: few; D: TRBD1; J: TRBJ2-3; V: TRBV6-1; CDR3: CASRTGGTDTQYF; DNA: TGTGCCAGCAGGACAGGGGGCACAGATACGCAGTATTTT
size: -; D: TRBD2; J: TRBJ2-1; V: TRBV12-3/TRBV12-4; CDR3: CASRSPGGEQFF; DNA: TGTGCCAGCAGATCACCCGGGGGGGAGCAGTTCTTC
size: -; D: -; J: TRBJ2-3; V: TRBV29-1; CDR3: CSVEVIADTQYF; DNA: TGCAGCGTTGAGGTTATTGCAGATACGCAGTATTTT
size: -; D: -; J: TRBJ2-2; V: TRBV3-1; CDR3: CASSQTGELFF; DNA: TGTGCCAGCAGCCAAACCGGGGAGCTGTTTTTT
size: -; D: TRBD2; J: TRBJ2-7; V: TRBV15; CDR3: CATSSPGLAGAGEQYF; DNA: TGTGCCACCAGCAGTCCCGGACTAGCGGGAGCTGGCGAGCAGTACTTC
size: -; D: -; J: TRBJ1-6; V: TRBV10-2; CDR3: CASTPKGWSNSPLHF; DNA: TGCGCCAGCACCCCAAAAGGTTGGAGCAATTCACCCCTCCACTTT
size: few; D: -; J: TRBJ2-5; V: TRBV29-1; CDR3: CSVRGTVGTQYF; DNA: TGCAGCGTTAGGGGGACGGTCGGGACCCAGTACTTC
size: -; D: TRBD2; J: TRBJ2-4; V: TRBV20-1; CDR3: CSARRFASGGAGYIQYF; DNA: TGCAGTGCTAGGAGGTTCGCCAGCGGGGGGGCCGGTTACATTCAGTACTTC
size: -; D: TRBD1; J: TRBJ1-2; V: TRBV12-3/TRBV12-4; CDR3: CASSLSGQGAYYGYTF; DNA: TGTGCCAGCAGTTTATCCGGACAGGGGGCATACTATGGCTACACCTTC
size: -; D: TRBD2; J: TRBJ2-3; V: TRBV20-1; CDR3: CSAVLAGVHTQYF; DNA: TGCAGTGCTGTACTAGCGGGGGTTCATACGCAGTATTTT
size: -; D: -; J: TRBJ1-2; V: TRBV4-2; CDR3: CASSQEPRAVWGDYGYTF; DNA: TGTGCCAGCAGCCAAGAACCCCGAGCCGTATGGGGTGACTATGGCTACACCTTC